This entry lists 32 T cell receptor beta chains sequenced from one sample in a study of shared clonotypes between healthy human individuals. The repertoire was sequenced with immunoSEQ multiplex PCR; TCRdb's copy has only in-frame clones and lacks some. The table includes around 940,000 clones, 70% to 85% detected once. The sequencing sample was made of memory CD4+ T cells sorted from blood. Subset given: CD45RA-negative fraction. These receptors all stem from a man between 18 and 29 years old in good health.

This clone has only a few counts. The CDR3 reads CAWSVNGAEAFF. The CDR3 bases are TGTGCCTGGAGTGTTAATGGTGCTGAAGCTTTCTTT. The chain has TRBV30 and TRBJ1-1; D gene unclear. Germline CDR1 reads GTSNPN; CDR2 reads SVGIG (reference sequence). V was clipped by 0 bases and J by 6 bases, with 8 bases between them. The CDR3 has 12 amino acids.

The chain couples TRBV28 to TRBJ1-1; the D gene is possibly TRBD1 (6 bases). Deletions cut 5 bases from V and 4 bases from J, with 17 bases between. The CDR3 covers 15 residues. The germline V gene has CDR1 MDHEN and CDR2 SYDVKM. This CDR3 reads CASSIRGGSGTEAFF. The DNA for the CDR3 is TGTGCCAGCAGTATCCGAGGGGGGTCGGGCACTGAAGCTTTCTTT.

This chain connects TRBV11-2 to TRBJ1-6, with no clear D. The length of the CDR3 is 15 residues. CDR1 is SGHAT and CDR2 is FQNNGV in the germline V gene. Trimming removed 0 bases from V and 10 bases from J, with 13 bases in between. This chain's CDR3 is CASSLDLYGGSPLHF. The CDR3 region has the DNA TGTGCCAGCAGCTTAGATCTCTACGGCGGCTCACCCCTCCACTTT.

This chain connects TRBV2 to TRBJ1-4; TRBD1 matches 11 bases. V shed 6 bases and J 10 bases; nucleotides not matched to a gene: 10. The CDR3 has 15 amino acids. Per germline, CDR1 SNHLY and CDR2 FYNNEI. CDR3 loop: CASSSWDRGTGKLFF. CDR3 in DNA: TGTGCCAGCAGCAGCTGGGACAGGGGGACAGGAAAACTGTTTTTT.

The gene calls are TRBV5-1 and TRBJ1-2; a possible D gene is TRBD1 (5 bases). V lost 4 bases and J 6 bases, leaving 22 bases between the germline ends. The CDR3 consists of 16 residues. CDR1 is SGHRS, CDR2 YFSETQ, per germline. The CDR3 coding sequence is TGCGCCAGCAGCCCAACCGGGGCCCGAGAGGGCAATGGCTACACCTTC. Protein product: CASSPTGAREGNGYTF.

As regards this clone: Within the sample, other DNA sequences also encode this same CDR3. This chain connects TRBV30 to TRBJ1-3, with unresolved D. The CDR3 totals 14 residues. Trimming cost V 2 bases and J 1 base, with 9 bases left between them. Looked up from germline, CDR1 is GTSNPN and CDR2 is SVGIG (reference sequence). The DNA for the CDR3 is TGTGCCTGGAGTCCCATTATTTCTGGAAACACCATATATTTT. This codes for CAWSPIISGNTIYF.

For the CDR3, the DNA is TGCAGCGTTGAACCCCGGGGTAGGGTAGATACGCAGTATTTT. It codes for CSVEPRGRVDTQYF. This sequence joins TRBV29-1 and TRBJ2-3, with D perhaps matching TRBD2 (5 bases). The CDR3 consists of 14 residues. Trimming stripped 2 bases from V and 5 bases from J, with 14 bases between. CDR1 and CDR2 (germline): SQVTM, ANQGSEA.

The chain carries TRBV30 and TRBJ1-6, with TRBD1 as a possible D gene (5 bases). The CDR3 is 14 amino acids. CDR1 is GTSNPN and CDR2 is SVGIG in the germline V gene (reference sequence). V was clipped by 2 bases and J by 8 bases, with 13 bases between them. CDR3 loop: CAWSPGRKDSPLHF. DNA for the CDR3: TGTGCCTGGAGTCCAGGGAGGAAGGATTCACCCCTCCACTTT.

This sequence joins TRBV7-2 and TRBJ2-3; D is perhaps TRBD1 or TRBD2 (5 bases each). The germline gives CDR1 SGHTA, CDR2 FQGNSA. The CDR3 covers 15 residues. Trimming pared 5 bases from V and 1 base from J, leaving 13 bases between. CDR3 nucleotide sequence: TGTGCCAGCAGCAATTATTGGGACGGCACAGATACGCAGTATTTT. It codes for CASSNYWDGTDTQYF.

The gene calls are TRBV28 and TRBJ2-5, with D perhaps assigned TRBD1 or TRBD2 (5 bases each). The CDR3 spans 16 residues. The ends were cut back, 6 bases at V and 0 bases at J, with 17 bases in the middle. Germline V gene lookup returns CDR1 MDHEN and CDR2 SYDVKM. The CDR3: CASSLAGTPNQETQYF. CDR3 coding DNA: TGTGCCAGCAGCTTAGCCGGGACCCCTAACCAAGAGACCCAGTACTTC. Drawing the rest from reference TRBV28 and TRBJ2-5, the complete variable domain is DVKVTQSSRYLVKRTGEKVFLECVQDMDHENMFWYRQDPGLGLRLIYFSYDVKMKEKGDIPEGYSVSREKKERFSLILESASTNQTSMYLCASSLAGTPNQETQYFGPGTRLLVL.

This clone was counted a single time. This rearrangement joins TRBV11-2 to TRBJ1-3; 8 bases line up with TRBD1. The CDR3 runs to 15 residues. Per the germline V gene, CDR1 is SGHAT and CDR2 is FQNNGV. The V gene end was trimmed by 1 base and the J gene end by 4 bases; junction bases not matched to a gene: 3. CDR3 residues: CASSLGQGSGNTIYF. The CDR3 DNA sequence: TGTGCCAGCAGCTTAGGACAGGGGTCCGGAAACACCATATATTTT.

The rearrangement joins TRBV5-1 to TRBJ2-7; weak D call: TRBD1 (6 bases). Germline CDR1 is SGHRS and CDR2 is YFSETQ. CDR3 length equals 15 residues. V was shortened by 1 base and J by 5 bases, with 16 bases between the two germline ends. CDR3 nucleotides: TGCGCCAGCAGCTTGTCGTCAGGGGCTAGGGACGAGCAGTACTTC. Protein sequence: CASSLSSGARDEQYF.

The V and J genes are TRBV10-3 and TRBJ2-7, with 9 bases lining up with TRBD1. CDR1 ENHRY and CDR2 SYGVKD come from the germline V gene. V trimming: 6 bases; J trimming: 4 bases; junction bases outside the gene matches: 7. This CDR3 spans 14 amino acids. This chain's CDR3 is CAIRGDRDVYEQYF. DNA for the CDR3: TGTGCCATCAGGGGGGACAGGGACGTTTACGAGCAGTACTTC.

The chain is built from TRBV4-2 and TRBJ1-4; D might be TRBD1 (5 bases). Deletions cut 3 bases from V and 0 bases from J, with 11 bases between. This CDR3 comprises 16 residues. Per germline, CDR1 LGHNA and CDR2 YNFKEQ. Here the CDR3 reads CASSQGPRATNEKLFF. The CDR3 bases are TGTGCCAGCAGCCAGGGACCGCGAGCAACTAATGAAAAACTGTTTTTT.

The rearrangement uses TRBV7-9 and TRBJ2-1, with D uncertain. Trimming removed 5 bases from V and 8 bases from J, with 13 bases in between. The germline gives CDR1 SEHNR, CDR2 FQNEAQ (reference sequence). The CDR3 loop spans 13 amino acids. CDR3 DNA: TGTGCCAGCAGCCGTGCTGGGGTCGATGAGCAGTTCTTC. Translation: CASSRAGVDEQFF. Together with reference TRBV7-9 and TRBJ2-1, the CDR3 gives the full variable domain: DTGVSQNPRHKITKRGQNVTFRCDPISEHNRLYWYRQTLGQGPEFLTYFQNEAQLEKSRLLSDRFSAERPKGSFSTLEIQRTEQGDSAMYLCASSRAGVDEQFFGPGTRLTVL.

CDR3: CASSLGQQGLGYTF. The CDR3 DNA is TGCGCCAGCAGCTTGGGGCAACAAGGGCTTGGCTACACCTTC. This chain joins TRBV5-1 and TRBJ1-2; D remains ambiguous. This CDR3 is 14 amino acids long. Trimming pared 0 bases from V and 7 bases from J, leaving 13 bases between. The germline CDR1 and CDR2 sequences are SGHRS and YFSETQ.

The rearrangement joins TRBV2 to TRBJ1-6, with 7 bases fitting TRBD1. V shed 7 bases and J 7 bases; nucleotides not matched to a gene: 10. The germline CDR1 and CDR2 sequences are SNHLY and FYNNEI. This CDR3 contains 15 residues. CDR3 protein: CASKEQGNENSPLHF. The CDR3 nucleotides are TGTGCCAGCAAAGAACAGGGGAATGAGAATTCACCCCTCCACTTT.

Written as DNA, the CDR3 is TGCGCCAGCAGCCAAGAGGCAGGTCTTGGCTATGGCTACACCTTC. Its protein product is CASSQEAGLGYGYTF. V gene TRBV5-1 combines with J gene TRBJ1-2; D unresolved. Per germline, CDR1 SGHRS and CDR2 YFSETQ. V was pared by 4 bases and J by 4 bases, with 17 bases between. This CDR3 region has 15 residues. The entire variable domain, with the rest obtained from reference TRBV5-1 and TRBJ1-2, is as follows: KAGVTQTPRYLIKTRGQQVTLSCSPISGHRSVSWYQQTPGQGLQFLFEYFSETQRNKGNFPGRFSGRQFSNSRSEMNVSTLELGDSALYLCASSQEAGLGYGYTFGSGTRLTVV.

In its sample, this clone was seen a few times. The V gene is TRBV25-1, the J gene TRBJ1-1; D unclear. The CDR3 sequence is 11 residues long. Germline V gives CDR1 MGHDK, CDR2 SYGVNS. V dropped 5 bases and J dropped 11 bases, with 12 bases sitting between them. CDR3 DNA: TGTGCCAGCAGTCCCCTACCCTGCGCTTTCTTT. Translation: CASSPLPCAFF.

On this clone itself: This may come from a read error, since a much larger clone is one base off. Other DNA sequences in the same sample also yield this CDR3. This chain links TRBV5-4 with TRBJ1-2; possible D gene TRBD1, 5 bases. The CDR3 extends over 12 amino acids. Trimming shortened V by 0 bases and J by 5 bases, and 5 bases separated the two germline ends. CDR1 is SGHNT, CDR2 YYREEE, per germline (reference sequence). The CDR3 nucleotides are TGTGCCAGCAGCTTGGCAGGGTATGGCTACACCTTC. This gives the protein CASSLAGYGYTF. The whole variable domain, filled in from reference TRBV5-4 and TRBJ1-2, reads ETGVTQSPTHLIKTRGQQVTLRCSSQSGHNTVSWYQQALGQGPQFIFQYYREEENGRGNFPPRFSGLQFPNYSSELNVNALELDDSALYLCASSLAGYGYTFGSGTRLTVV.

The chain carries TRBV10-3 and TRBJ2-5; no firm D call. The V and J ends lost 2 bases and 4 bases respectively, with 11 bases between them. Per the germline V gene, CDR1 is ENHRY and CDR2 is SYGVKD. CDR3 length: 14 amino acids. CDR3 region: CAISERPAPETQYF. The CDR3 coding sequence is TGTGCCATCAGTGAGAGACCCGCCCCAGAGACCCAGTACTTC.

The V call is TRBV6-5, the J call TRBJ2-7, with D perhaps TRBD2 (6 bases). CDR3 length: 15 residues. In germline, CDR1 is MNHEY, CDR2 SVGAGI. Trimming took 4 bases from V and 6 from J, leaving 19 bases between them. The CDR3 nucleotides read TGTGCCAGCAGTTTAAATAGCGGACCCCCGGGCGAGCAGTACTTC. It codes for CASSLNSGPPGEQYF.

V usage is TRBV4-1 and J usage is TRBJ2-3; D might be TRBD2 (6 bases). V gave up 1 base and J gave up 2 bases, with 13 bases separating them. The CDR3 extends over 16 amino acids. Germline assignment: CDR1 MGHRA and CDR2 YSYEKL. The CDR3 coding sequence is TGCGCCAGCAGCCAAGGGGTCCGGGACTCCACAGATACGCAGTATTTT. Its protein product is CASSQGVRDSTDTQYF.

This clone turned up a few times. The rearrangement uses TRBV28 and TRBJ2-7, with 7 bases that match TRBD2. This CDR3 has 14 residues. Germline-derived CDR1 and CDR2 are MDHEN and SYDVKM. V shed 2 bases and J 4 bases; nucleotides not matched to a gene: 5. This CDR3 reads CASSLKAGVYEQYF. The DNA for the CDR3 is TGTGCCAGCAGTTTAAAGGCGGGAGTGTACGAGCAGTACTTC.

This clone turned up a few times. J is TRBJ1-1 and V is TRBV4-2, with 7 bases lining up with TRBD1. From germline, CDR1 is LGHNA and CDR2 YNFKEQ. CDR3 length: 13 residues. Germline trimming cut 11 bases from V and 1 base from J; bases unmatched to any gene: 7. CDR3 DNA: TGTGCCTGCCGACAGGGAACGAACACTGAAGCTTTCTTT. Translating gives CACRQGTNTEAFF.

CDR3 sequence reads: CASSLTSDTGELFF. The CDR3 DNA follows: TGTGCCAGCAGCTTAACGTCGGACACCGGGGAGCTGTTTTTT. The chain joins TRBV7-3 to TRBJ2-2; no firm D call. Trimming removed 0 bases from V and 3 bases from J, with 5 bases in between. Germline V CDR1 and CDR2: SGHTA, FQGTGA. The CDR3 spans 14 residues.

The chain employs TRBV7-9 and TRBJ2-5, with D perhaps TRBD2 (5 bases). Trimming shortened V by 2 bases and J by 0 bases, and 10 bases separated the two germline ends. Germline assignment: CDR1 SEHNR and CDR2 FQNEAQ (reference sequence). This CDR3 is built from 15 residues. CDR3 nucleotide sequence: TGTGCCAGCAGCTTAAGACTAATCAACCAAGAGACCCAGTACTTC. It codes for CASSLRLINQETQYF.

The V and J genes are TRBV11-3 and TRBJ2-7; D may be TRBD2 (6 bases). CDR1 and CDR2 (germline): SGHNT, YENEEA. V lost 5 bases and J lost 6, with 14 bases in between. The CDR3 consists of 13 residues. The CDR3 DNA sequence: TGTGCCAGCAGCCCTTCGGGAGTGAGCGAGCAGTACTTC. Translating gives CASSPSGVSEQYF.

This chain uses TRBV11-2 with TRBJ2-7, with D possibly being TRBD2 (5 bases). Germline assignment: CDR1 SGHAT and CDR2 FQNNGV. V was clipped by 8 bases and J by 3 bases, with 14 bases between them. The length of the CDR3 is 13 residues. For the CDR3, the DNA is TGTGCCAGCTCCTTTTCGGACTTCTACGAGCAGTACTTC. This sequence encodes CASSFSDFYEQYF.

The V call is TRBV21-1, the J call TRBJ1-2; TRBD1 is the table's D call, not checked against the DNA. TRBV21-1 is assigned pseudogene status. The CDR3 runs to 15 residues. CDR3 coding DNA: TGTGCCAGCAGCAAAGCGAACCCAGGGGGTAAAGGCTACACCTTC. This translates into CASSKANPGGKGYTF.

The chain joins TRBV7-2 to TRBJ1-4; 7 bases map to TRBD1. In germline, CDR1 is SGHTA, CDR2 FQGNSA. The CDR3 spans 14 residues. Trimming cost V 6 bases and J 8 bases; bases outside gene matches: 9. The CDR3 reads CASSLTGEREKLFF. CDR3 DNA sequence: TGTGCCAGCAGTCTTACAGGGGAGAGGGAAAAACTGTTTTTT.

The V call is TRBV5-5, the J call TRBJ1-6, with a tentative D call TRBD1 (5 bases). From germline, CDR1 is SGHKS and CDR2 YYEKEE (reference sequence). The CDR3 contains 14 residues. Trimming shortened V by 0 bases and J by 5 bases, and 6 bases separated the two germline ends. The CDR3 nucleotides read TGTGCCAGCAGCTTGGAGGGGAATAATTCACCCCTCCACTTT. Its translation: CASSLEGNNSPLHF.